This T cell receptor beta chain came from a study of T cells expressing NK-cell markers. Study information: Among eight sequenced donors, seven carried HCMV seropositivity while one was seronegative.

Libraries used 5'RACE template switching adding universal primer site and UMIs. TCRdb re-called the 5' RACE reads, yielding one record per CDR3 amino acid sequence without DNA. In all, the sample yields a few hundred thousand distinct CDR3 sequences. The CDR3 spans 14 residues. CDR1 is SGDLS, CDR2 YYNGEE, per germline. The source material was blood T cells: a sorted CD56 or NKG2C T cell subset, CD4+ or CD8+ T cells, or bulk PBMC T cells (not recorded which). This chain joins TRBV9 and TRBJ2-7; checking the TCRdb D call of TRBD1 is not possible without DNA. The origin of this receptor is a woman between 45 and 60 years old in good health. The CDR3 region is CASSTSTGPEEQYF. Looking up the rest from reference TRBV9 and TRBJ2-7 gives the full variable domain: DSGVTQTPKHLITATGQRVTLRCSPRSGDLSVYWYQQSLDQGLQFLIQYYNGEERAKGNILERFSAQQFPDLHSELNLSSLELGDSALYFCASSTSTGPEEQYFGPGTRLTVT.